A selection of T cell receptor beta chains follows, all from one sample in a study of T cells in Graves' hyperthyroidism and ophthalmopathy. TCRdb called the multiplex PCR reads again in MiXCR, with one record for every CDR3 protein. The sample holds 490,000 or so distinct CDR3 sequences, roughly 15% seen once. Sequencing was performed on blood. The receptors come from a woman aged 25 to 39 with Graves' ophthalmopathy. The CDR3 runs from the conserved cysteine through the conserved F or W. Each record gives: D gene, V gene, clone size, J gene, CDR3 DNA, CDR3 protein. The D gene is left open where the match is weak. The size of a clone is reported for some rows only, either as once, few or many, or as a class for expanded clones.

d_call: TRBD2
v_call: TRBV6-1
clone_size: many
j_call: TRBJ2-1
cdr3_nt: TGTGCCAGCACCACGGGGGCACTAGCGGGAGGGAAAAATGAGCAGTTCTTC
cdr3_aa: CASTTGALAGGKNEQFF

d_call: .
v_call: TRBV9
clone_size: .
j_call: TRBJ2-5
cdr3_nt: TGTGCCAGCAGCGCGGGGGTAGGGAAGGGGACCCAGTACTTC
cdr3_aa: CASSAGVGKGTQYF

d_call: .
v_call: TRBV27
clone_size: many
j_call: TRBJ1-5
cdr3_nt: TGTGCCAGCAGTTTGGGGGCATACCCTAATCAGCCCCAGCATTTT
cdr3_aa: CASSLGAYPNQPQHF

d_call: TRBD1
v_call: TRBV9
clone_size: .
j_call: TRBJ2-7
cdr3_nt: TGTGCCAGCAGCGCCGGGACAGGGTCCCACGAGCAGTACTTC
cdr3_aa: CASSAGTGSHEQYF

d_call: TRBD1
v_call: TRBV20-1
clone_size: .
j_call: TRBJ2-5
cdr3_nt: TGCAGTGCTCACATATTTAAGGGGGCTCAAGAGACCCAGTACTTC
cdr3_aa: CSAHIFKGAQETQYF

d_call: .
v_call: TRBV28
clone_size: .
j_call: TRBJ2-5
cdr3_nt: TGTGCCAGCAGTCTGGGGGGGCAAGGTAGAGGGACCCAGTACTTC
cdr3_aa: CASSLGGQGRGTQYF

d_call: .
v_call: TRBV12-3/TRBV12-4
clone_size: many
j_call: TRBJ2-1
cdr3_nt: TGTGCCAGCAGTTTCACGGTCGATGAGCAGTTCTTC
cdr3_aa: CASSFTVDEQFF

d_call: .
v_call: TRBV5-4
clone_size: .
j_call: TRBJ1-6
cdr3_nt: TGTGCCAGCAGCGATTTCGGGGGGCCCGGGTCACCCCTCCACTTT
cdr3_aa: CASSDFGGPGSPLHF

d_call: .
v_call: TRBV10-3
clone_size: few
j_call: TRBJ1-2
cdr3_nt: TGTGCCATCAGTGAGTCCCCAGGGAGGTCGAATGGCTACACCTTC
cdr3_aa: CAISESPGRSNGYTF

d_call: TRBD1
v_call: TRBV29-1
clone_size: few
j_call: TRBJ2-7
cdr3_nt: TGCAGCGCTGAGGGACAGACCTACGAGCAGTACTTC
cdr3_aa: CSAEGQTYEQYF

d_call: TRBD2
v_call: TRBV3-1
clone_size: many
j_call: TRBJ2-3
cdr3_nt: TGTGCCAGCAGCCTGGCATCGGGCCTAGCGGGCACAGATACGCAGTATTTT
cdr3_aa: CASSLASGLAGTDTQYF

d_call: .
v_call: TRBV15
clone_size: .
j_call: TRBJ2-7
cdr3_nt: TGTGCCACCAGCAGAGCTGGCTCCGAGCAGTACTTC
cdr3_aa: CATSRAGSEQYF

d_call: .
v_call: TRBV11-2
clone_size: .
j_call: TRBJ1-3
cdr3_nt: TGTGCCAGCAGCCTATCTCGGGGGGCGGAGAACACCATATATTTT
cdr3_aa: CASSLSRGAENTIYF

d_call: TRBD2
v_call: TRBV28
clone_size: .
j_call: TRBJ2-6
cdr3_nt: TGTGCCAGCAGCCGGGGGGGGGGGGCCAACGTCCTGACTTTC
cdr3_aa: CASSRGGGANVLTF

d_call: .
v_call: TRBV11-2
clone_size: many
j_call: TRBJ2-5
cdr3_nt: TGTGCCAGCAGCCTAACCCTAGCAGACGGAGAGACCCAGTACTTC
cdr3_aa: CASSLTLADGETQYF

d_call: TRBD1
v_call: TRBV20-1
clone_size: few
j_call: TRBJ2-5
cdr3_nt: TGCAGTGCAACCCCCGCGGACAGGGAGGAGACCCAGTACTTC
cdr3_aa: CSATPADREETQYF

d_call: .
v_call: TRBV20-1
clone_size: .
j_call: TRBJ2-3
cdr3_nt: TGCAGTGCTAGACCCGAGAGCTCTAGCACAGATACGCAGTATTTT
cdr3_aa: CSARPESSSTDTQYF

d_call: .
v_call: TRBV13
clone_size: few
j_call: TRBJ2-7
cdr3_nt: TGTGCCAGCAGCGTATCAGCGGTTGGCGCCTACGAGCAGTACTTC
cdr3_aa: CASSVSAVGAYEQYF

d_call: TRBD2
v_call: TRBV20-1
clone_size: .
j_call: TRBJ2-7
cdr3_nt: TGCAGTGCTAGGACTAGCGGGAGGGTCGAGCAGTACTTC
cdr3_aa: CSARTSGRVEQYF

d_call: TRBD2
v_call: TRBV5-6
clone_size: few
j_call: TRBJ2-4
cdr3_nt: TGTGCCAGCAGCTTCATTAGGGGAGGGAACATTCAGTACTTC
cdr3_aa: CASSFIRGGNIQYF

d_call: .
v_call: TRBV7-9
clone_size: .
j_call: TRBJ2-7
cdr3_nt: TGTGCCAGCAGCTCGACTTCGACAGGCGTTTTTTCCTACGAGCAGTACTTC
cdr3_aa: CASSSTSTGVFSYEQYF

d_call: .
v_call: TRBV15
clone_size: .
j_call: TRBJ1-5
cdr3_nt: TGTGCCACCAGCAGGGGAGGGTTCTGGCAGACACAAAATCAGTCCCAGCATTTT
cdr3_aa: CATSRGGFWQTQNQSQHF

d_call: TRBD1
v_call: TRBV30
clone_size: many
j_call: TRBJ2-7
cdr3_nt: TGTGCCTGGAGTGATTGGGGGACAGGAGCCTACGAGCAGTACTTC
cdr3_aa: CAWSDWGTGAYEQYF

d_call: .
v_call: TRBV6-1
clone_size: few
j_call: TRBJ1-4
cdr3_nt: TGTGCCAGCAGTGGGGCGGTAGAAAAACTGTTTTTT
cdr3_aa: CASSGAVEKLFF

d_call: .
v_call: TRBV10-3
clone_size: many
j_call: TRBJ1-1
cdr3_nt: TGTGCCATCAGTGAGGGCCCAGACACTGAAGCTTTCTTT
cdr3_aa: CAISEGPDTEAFF

d_call: .
v_call: TRBV20-1
clone_size: many
j_call: TRBJ2-1
cdr3_nt: TGCAGTGCTCGAGTGGGACTCGATAGCTCCTACAATGAGCAGTTCTTC
cdr3_aa: CSARVGLDSSYNEQFF

d_call: .
v_call: TRBV6-1
clone_size: .
j_call: TRBJ1-1
cdr3_nt: TGTGCCAGCAAGACCTCTTTGAACACTGAAGCTTTCTTT
cdr3_aa: CASKTSLNTEAFF

d_call: TRBD1
v_call: TRBV20-1
clone_size: few
j_call: TRBJ2-7
cdr3_nt: TGCAGTGCTGGGGACAGGGTTTGGGAGCAGTACTTC
cdr3_aa: CSAGDRVWEQYF

d_call: .
v_call: TRBV18
clone_size: many
j_call: TRBJ2-5
cdr3_nt: TGTGCCAGCTCACCACCGTCAGGGGCGAAAAAAGGGGAGACCCAGTACTTC
cdr3_aa: CASSPPSGAKKGETQYF

d_call: TRBD1
v_call: TRBV10-3
clone_size: many
j_call: TRBJ2-7
cdr3_nt: TGTGCCATGGCGCCCGGGACAGGAGTCTCCTACGAGCAGTACTTC
cdr3_aa: CAMAPGTGVSYEQYF

d_call: .
v_call: TRBV7-6
clone_size: .
j_call: TRBJ2-5
cdr3_nt: TGTGCCTCAGGGGATAACGTCCAAGAGACCCAGTACTTC
cdr3_aa: CASGDNVQETQYF

d_call: TRBD2
v_call: TRBV20-1
clone_size: many
j_call: TRBJ2-1
cdr3_nt: TGCAGCCAGGGGGGGCTTAGCGGGAGGACCTACAATGAGCAGTTCTTC
cdr3_aa: CSQGGLSGRTYNEQFF

d_call: .
v_call: TRBV20-1
clone_size: .
j_call: TRBJ1-5
cdr3_nt: TGCAGTGCTAGAGATTGGGATTCCAATCAGCCCCAGCATTTT
cdr3_aa: CSARDWDSNQPQHF

d_call: .
v_call: TRBV5-1
clone_size: many
j_call: TRBJ2-7
cdr3_nt: TGCGCCAGCAGCTTGTCTCTGGGCTCCTACGAGCAGTACTTC
cdr3_aa: CASSLSLGSYEQYF

d_call: .
v_call: TRBV7-8
clone_size: few
j_call: TRBJ2-7
cdr3_nt: TGTGCCAGCAGCTCACCAGGAGGGCGACTCCTCTACGAGCAGTACTTC
cdr3_aa: CASSSPGGRLLYEQYF

d_call: .
v_call: TRBV15
clone_size: few
j_call: TRBJ2-5
cdr3_nt: TGTGCCACCAGCAGAGGGCCAGAGACCCAGTACTTC
cdr3_aa: CATSRGPETQYF

d_call: .
v_call: TRBV27
clone_size: .
j_call: TRBJ2-7
cdr3_nt: TGTGCCAGCAGTTTAGTTTTTGGGTCGGTTGGCAGCGAGCAGTACTTC
cdr3_aa: CASSLVFGSVGSEQYF